These T cell receptor beta chains were read from a single sample in a study of T cells after yellow fever vaccination. TCRdb used MiXCR to reprocess the 5' RACE reads, holding one entry per CDR3 protein. The sample includes approximately 9,300 distinct CDR3 sequences, less than 6% seen only once; the top ten take about 1.5%. This material consisted of PBMCs, either bulk or a sorted T-cell subset (CD4+, CD8+, memory, or dextramer-sorted; not recorded which), taken around 15 days after the first yellow fever vaccination. The receptor source for this set is a young man who received the YFV17D yellow fever vaccine. Each CDR3 is given with its conserved first and last residue. A D gene is named only where the DNA matches it firmly. Some rows have no size entry. The others give once, few or many, or a class for an expanded clone.

j_gene	v_gene	d_gene	abundance	CDR3nt	CDR3aa
TRBJ1-4	TRBV29-1	TRBD1	medium-sized	TGCAGCGTTAGGGACAGCGGAGGTGAAAAACTGTTTTTT	CSVRDSGGEKLFF
TRBJ2-3	TRBV5-5	NA	many	TGTGCCAGCAGCTATAGCACAGATACGCAGTATTTT	CASSYSTDTQYF
TRBJ2-7	TRBV3-1	NA	few	TGTGCCAGCAGCCAAGCCGCAGTTTTCTACTTC	CASSQAAVFYF
TRBJ1-5	TRBV27	NA	many	TGTGCCAGCAGTCCAGGATACAATCAGCCCCAGCATTTT	CASSPGYNQPQHF
TRBJ1-6	TRBV4-3	NA	medium-sized	TGCGCCAGCAGCCAAGAGTTGCCCCGGGCTTGGGACCATTCACCCCTCCACTTT	CASSQELPRAWDHSPLHF
TRBJ2-5	TRBV5-1	NA	many	TGCGCCAGCAGATGGAGGGGGGAGGCGGAGACCCAGTACTTC	CASRWRGEAETQYF
TRBJ2-1	TRBV4-2	TRBD1	medium-sized	TGTGCCAGCAGCCCTTTAGGGGACAGGTCCAATGAGCAGTTCTTC	CASSPLGDRSNEQFF
TRBJ2-5	TRBV4-3	NA	many	TGCGCCAGCAGCCAAGGGACGGTGTCGGGGGAGACCCAGTACTTC	CASSQGTVSGETQYF
TRBJ2-5	TRBV9	NA	many	TGTGCCAGCAGCGTAGCGGGGAGAGACTCTTACCAAGAGACCCAGTACTTC	CASSVAGRDSYQETQYF
TRBJ2-1	TRBV7-2	TRBD1	medium-sized	TGTGCCAGCAAAGGACAGGGGGCGCTTAATGAGCAGTTCTTC	CASKGQGALNEQFF
TRBJ2-7	TRBV20-1	NA	medium-sized	TGCAGTGCCAGTTCCAACCTTAAAGGCCACGAGCAGTACTTC	CSASSNLKGHEQYF
TRBJ1-5	TRBV25-1	NA	medium-sized	TGTGCCAGCAGCGTCACAGGTAGCAATCAGCCCCAGCATTTT	CASSVTGSNQPQHF
TRBJ2-3	TRBV20-1	NA	medium-sized	TGCAGTGCTAGCCTGACGGGTGTACGCACAGATACGCAGTATTTT	CSASLTGVRTDTQYF
TRBJ2-2	TRBV5-5	NA	NA	TGTGCCAGCAGCCTCGGGCTCTTCACCGGGGAGCTGTTTTTT	CASSLGLFTGELFF
TRBJ1-2	TRBV24-1	NA	many	TGTGCCACCAGTGATGCCACAGTAGGTAACTATGGCTACACCTTC	CATSDATVGNYGYTF
TRBJ2-2	TRBV7-2	NA	medium-sized	TGTGCCAGCAGCCTGGACTACGGGGAGCTGTTTTTT	CASSLDYGELFF
TRBJ2-3	TRBV5-1	NA	many	TGCGCCAGCAGCATTCGGGGGAGCACAGATACGCAGTATTTT	CASSIRGSTDTQYF
TRBJ2-5	TRBV9	NA	many	TGTGCCAGCAGCCGACAGGCTGGCGAGACCCAGTACTTC	CASSRQAGETQYF
TRBJ1-2	TRBV7-2	NA	medium-sized	TGTGCCAGCAGCTTAGTTACTTCGTCGCGGCGAACCGGGGGGGGCTACACCTTC	CASSLVTSSRRTGGGYTF
TRBJ1-4	TRBV29-1	NA	many	TGCAGTGGAAAGAACGGGGGTAGTGAAAAACTGTTTTTT	CSGKNGGSEKLFF
TRBJ1-2	TRBV20-1	TRBD1	many	TGCAGTGCCCTAGACAGGGAGGGGGCTAACTATGGCTACACCTTC	CSALDREGANYGYTF
TRBJ1-1	TRBV20-1	NA	many	TGCAGTGCTAGGGAAGGGGGGCGAGGCACTGAAGCTTTCTTT	CSAREGGRGTEAFF
TRBJ1-2	TRBV7-2	NA	many	TGTGCCAGCAGCCCCTGGGGCAGGGTGGGTGGCTACACCTTC	CASSPWGRVGGYTF
TRBJ1-6	TRBV7-2	TRBD1	medium-sized	TGTGCCAGCAGCGGGGGCGGACAGGGCAGATCACCCCTCCACTTT	CASSGGGQGRSPLHF
TRBJ1-2	TRBV30	TRBD1	many	TGTGCCTGGTCAGGACAGGGGGCGCAGGTCGGTGGCTACACCTTC	CAWSGQGAQVGGYTF
TRBJ1-4	TRBV7-2	NA	many	TGTGCCAGCAGCTCCCATGGCGGGGCAACTAATGAAAAACTGTTTTTT	CASSSHGGATNEKLFF
TRBJ1-2	TRBV7-8	NA	many	TGTGCCAGCAGCTATACTGGAGGGGAATTGGGTGGCTACACCTTC	CASSYTGGELGGYTF